This TCR beta chain was recorded in a study of molecular identifiers for immune sequencing clone quantification. General study results and limits: Even with some 920,000 naive cells present, spiked Jurkat TCR RNA from one cell was reportedly detectable. Among effectors, clones above 20 RNA copies held over 98% of molecules; among naive cells, under 1%.

Per germline, CDR1 PRHDT and CDR2 FYEKMQ (reference sequence). The CDR3 has 15 amino acids. Turning to this clonotype: Its target is not known. This may stem from a read error, because a much larger clone lies one nucleotide away.

The sorting of naive CD8 T cells used the CD8+CD4-CCR7+CD45RA+ phenotype. Previously described methods and listed TCR primers produced bulk TCR libraries. TCRdb called the PCR reads again in MiXCR, with one record for every CDR3 protein. The sample yields some 680,000 distinct CDR3 sequences, 25% seen once. The chain links TRBV13 to TRBJ2-4; weak D call: TRBD1 (5 bases). The sample consisted of naive CD8+ T cells from blood, with Jurkat cell RNA spiked in. Subset denoted: FACS-sorted CD8+CD4-CCR7+CD45RA+ naive T cells. The source of this sequence is a human donor in good health. Some libraries in this study had Jurkat cell RNA spiked in. The CDR3 nucleotides read TGTACCAGCAGCAACGCAGGGCTGGCCAAAAACATTCAGTACTTC. Translation gives CTSSNAGLAKNIQYF.